This passage covers 2 T cell receptor beta chains from one sample sequenced in a study of T-cell memory formation after mild COVID-19. TCRdb used MiXCR to reprocess the 5' RACE reads, holding one entry per CDR3 protein. In the table there are around 250,000 distinct CDR3 sequences, over 15% of which are singletons. Sample: PBMCs or a T cell subset sorted from them (not recorded which). All receptors come from a young man who had mild COVID-19 (a few samples of this study predate the infection). Cell type and time point are not known.

The rearrangement links TRBV10-1 to TRBJ2-2, with D hard to call. Germline CDR1 WNHNN, CDR2 SYGVQD (reference sequence). The CDR3 consists of 13 residues. V was clipped by 4 bases and J by 5 bases, with 8 bases between them. The CDR3 coding sequence is TGCGCCAGCAGTGTGGCGGTAACCGGGGAGCTGTTTTTT. Translating gives CASSVAVTGELFF.

V and J are TRBV7-2 and TRBJ2-1; 7 nucleotides agree with TRBD1. This CDR3 spans 14 amino acids. J was trimmed by 8 bases and V by 3 bases; bases with no gene match: 7. Germline CDR1 and CDR2: SGHTA and FQGNSA. CDR3 bases: TGTGCCAGCAGCTTCGGCAGGGGGTATGATGAGCAGTTCTTC. This gives the protein CASSFGRGYDEQFF.